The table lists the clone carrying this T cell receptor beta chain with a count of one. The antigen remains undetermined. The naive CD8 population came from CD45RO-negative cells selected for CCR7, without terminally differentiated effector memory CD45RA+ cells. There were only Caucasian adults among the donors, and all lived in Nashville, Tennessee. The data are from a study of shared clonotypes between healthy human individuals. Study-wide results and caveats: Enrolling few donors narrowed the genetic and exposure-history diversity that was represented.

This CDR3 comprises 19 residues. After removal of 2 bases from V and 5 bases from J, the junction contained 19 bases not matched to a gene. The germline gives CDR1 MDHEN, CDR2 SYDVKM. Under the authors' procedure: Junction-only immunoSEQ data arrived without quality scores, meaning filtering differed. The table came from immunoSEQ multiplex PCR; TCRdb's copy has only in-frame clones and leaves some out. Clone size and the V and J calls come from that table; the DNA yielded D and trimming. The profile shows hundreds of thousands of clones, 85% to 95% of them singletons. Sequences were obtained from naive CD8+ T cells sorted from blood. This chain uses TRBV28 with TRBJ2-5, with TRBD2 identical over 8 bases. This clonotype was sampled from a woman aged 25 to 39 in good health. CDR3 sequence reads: CASSLRIFPGGPGWETQYF. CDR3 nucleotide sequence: TGTGCCAGCAGTTTACGAATCTTCCCGGGAGGGCCGGGTTGGGAGACCCAGTACTTC.